These 25 T cell receptor beta chains originate from one sample sequenced in a study of sequential checkpoint blockade in melanoma (dated by TCRdb to between 2019 and 2020). The sample's treatment or condition label, decoded: randomized to nivolumab then ipilimumab (arm A) or the reverse (arm B). The library was generated by the immunoSEQ multiplex PCR assay. TCRdb's version of the immuneACCESS table is confined to in-frame rearrangements and falls short of the full clone set. An unresolved V gene accounts for under half of the shortfall where checked; the remainder is of unknown origin. The sample includes roughly 2,000 clones, with about 18% observed a single time. Roughly an eighth of the sample rests with the top ten. The sequencing here drew on tumor tissue (inferred from file names), taken from a patient given nivolumab and ipilimumab in sequence. The receptors were gathered from a human donor with melanoma.

This clone was detected many times. V and J are TRBV7-1 and TRBJ1-3, with D uncertain. TRBV7-1 is sorted into the ORF group, with uncertain function. V was cut by 4 bases and J by 2 bases, with 6 bases left in between. The CDR3 is 13 residues long. In DNA form, the CDR3 reads TGTGCCAGCAGCTTAGTTCCTGGAAACACCATATATTTT. It specifies CASSLVPGNTIYF.

Within the sample, this clone is medium-sized (0.01 to 0.1%). This chain connects TRBV11-3 to TRBJ2-7, with a weak D call TRBD2 (7 bases). The CDR3 sequence is 16 residues long. Between the trimmed V and J ends, which lost 3 bases and 0 bases, there was a span of 15 bases. The germline gives CDR1 SGHNT, CDR2 YENEEA. CDR3 nucleotide sequence: TGTGCCAGCAGCTTGGGTGGGCGGGGGCACTCCTACGAGCAGTACTTC. Its translation is CASSLGGRGHSYEQYF.

The table lists this clone with many counts. The chain links TRBV11-3 to TRBJ2-2; D not certain. Germline V CDR1 and CDR2: SGHNT, YENEEA. There are 14 residues in the CDR3. With 2 bases removed from V and 0 bases from J, the gap between germline ends came to 4 bases. Here the CDR3 DNA reads TGTGCCAGCAGCTTACTAACGAACACCGGGGAGCTGTTTTTT. Amino acids: CASSLLTNTGELFF.

V usage is TRBV5-1 and J usage is TRBJ2-1; the match to TRBD2 covers 11 bases. This CDR3 spans 15 amino acids. The junction had 4 bases not matched to a gene; V was cut back by 2 bases and J by 6 bases. Germline V gene data show CDR1 as SGHRS and CDR2 as YFSETQ. The CDR3 loop reads CASSFSGGVTNEQFF. DNA for the CDR3: TGCGCCAGCAGCTTTAGCGGGGGGGTAACCAATGAGCAGTTCTTC. The full variable domain, completed using reference TRBV5-1 and TRBJ2-1, is KAGVTQTPRYLIKTRGQQVTLSCSPISGHRSVSWYQQTPGQGLQFLFEYFSETQRNKGNFPGRFSGRQFSNSRSEMNVSTLELGDSALYLCASSFSGGVTNEQFFGPGTRLTVL.

V usage is TRBV4-1 and J usage is TRBJ2-7; 7 nucleotides align to TRBD1. The CDR3 contains 15 residues. Per the germline V gene, CDR1 is MGHRA and CDR2 is YSYEKL. V lost 2 bases and J lost 5; bases outside the gene matches: 9. Written as DNA, the CDR3 is TGCGCCAGCAGCCAACTGGGACAGATAAGACACGAGCAGTACTTC. Translating it yields CASSQLGQIRHEQYF.

This clone was observed many times. The chain uses TRBV11-3 and TRBJ1-3, with 7 bases that match TRBD1. Trimming took 5 bases from V and 0 from J; bases not matched to a gene: 4. Germline values: CDR1 SGHNT, CDR2 YENEEA. This CDR3 contains 15 residues. As DNA, the CDR3 is TGTGCCAGCAGCGCCTCAGGGGGCTCTGGAAACACCATATATTTT. The encoded protein is CASSASGGSGNTIYF.

This rearrangement joins TRBV6-8 to TRBJ1-5; 8 bases are shared with TRBD1. This CDR3 has 14 residues. CDR1 is MNHGY and CDR2 is SAAAGT in the germline V gene. V shed 2 bases, J shed 5 bases, and the junction held 2 bases outside the gene matches. The CDR3 region is CASSYQTGDQPQHF. CDR3 nucleotides: TGTGCCAGCAGTTACCAGACAGGGGATCAGCCCCAGCATTTT.

The chain combines TRBV19 with TRBJ2-6, with D possibly being TRBD1 (5 bases). Looked up from germline, CDR1 is LNHDA and CDR2 is SQIVND (reference sequence). The V end was cut by 1 base, the J end by 2 bases, with 18 bases between. The CDR3 extends over 19 amino acids. This chain's CDR3 is CASSIALFQGRTGANVLTF. In nucleotides, the CDR3 is TGTGCCAGTAGTATAGCCCTCTTCCAGGGAAGAACTGGGGCCAACGTCCTGACTTTC.

The V gene is TRBV9, the J gene TRBJ2-3; 7 bases align to TRBD2. The CDR3 contains 14 residues. Germline CDR1 is SGDLS and CDR2 is YYNGEE. Trimming cost V 4 bases and J 6 bases; bases outside gene matches: 8. The CDR3 coding sequence is TGTGCCAGCAGCCCAGAGGGGAGGGGTGATACGCAGTATTTT. Amino acid sequence: CASSPEGRGDTQYF.

The CDR3 DNA is TGTGCCAGCACCTACGGGGGGCAGAATGGCTACACCTTC. Protein product: CASTYGGQNGYTF. V usage is TRBV6-8 and J usage is TRBJ1-2; possibly TRBD1 for D (6 bases). The CDR3 spans 13 residues. The V end lost 7 bases, the J end lost 6 bases, and 15 bases lay between the germline ends. CDR1 is MNHGY, CDR2 SAAAGT, per germline.

This clone was seen a handful of times. The chain has TRBV11-3 and TRBJ2-3, with 7 bases lining up with TRBD2. The CDR3 is 17 residues long. Germline V CDR1 and CDR2: SGHNT, YENEEA. The V and J ends lost 5 bases and 4 bases, in that order; junction bases with no gene match: 15. The chain's CDR3 is CASSNRLAPRGSDTQYF. The CDR3, as DNA: TGTGCCAGCAGCAACCGACTAGCCCCCCGGGGATCAGATACGCAGTATTTT.

The sample holds a few counts of this clone. The rearrangement uses TRBV10-3 and TRBJ2-7, with D perhaps given as TRBD1 or TRBD2 (5 bases each). Germline CDR1 and CDR2: ENHRY and SYGVKD. Trimming removed 0 bases at V and 6 bases at J, with 12 bases between. The CDR3 is 14 residues long. The CDR3 DNA reads as TGTGCCATCAGTGAGTCAGGGGACGAAAGCGAGCAGTACTTC. It codes for CAISESGDESEQYF.

The V call is TRBV19, the J call TRBJ1-2, with 9 bases identical to TRBD1. Germline-derived CDR1 and CDR2 are LNHDA and SQIVND (reference sequence). Unmatched junction bases numbered 12, after V lost 3 bases and J lost 4 bases. The CDR3 covers 17 residues. The CDR3 spells CASSISTDRGRSYGYTF. The DNA of the CDR3 is TGTGCCAGTAGTATCTCCACGGACAGGGGTCGTAGCTATGGCTACACCTTC. Combining the CDR3 with reference TRBV19 and TRBJ1-2 gives the whole variable domain DGGITQSPKYLFRKEGQNVTLSCEQNLNHDAMYWYRQDPGQGLRLIYYSQIVNDFQKGDIAEGYSVSREKKESFPLTVTSAQKNPTAFYLCASSISTDRGRSYGYTFGSGTRLTVV.

This clone is medium-sized. This sequence joins TRBV6-1 and TRBJ1-1, with 8 bases fitting TRBD1. CDR1 and CDR2 from the germline V gene are MNHNS and SASEGT. The CDR3 totals 15 residues. The trim removed 0 bases at V and 2 bases at J, leaving 2 bases unmatched. In DNA, the CDR3 is TGTGCCAGCAGTGAAGCCGGACAGGGTAACACTGAAGCTTTCTTT. It codes for CASSEAGQGNTEAFF.

Judged by abundance, this clone is large. The chain couples TRBV29-1 to TRBJ1-3; D is unclear. The CDR3 has 15 residues. The V and J ends lost 3 bases and 0 bases respectively, with 12 bases between them. CDR1 and CDR2 from the germline V gene are SQVTM and ANQGSEA. The CDR3 here is CSVEVGRPSGNTIYF. Here the CDR3 DNA reads TGCAGCGTTGAGGTTGGACGGCCCTCTGGAAACACCATATATTTT.

This sequence joins TRBV5-1 and TRBJ2-1; TRBD2 agrees at 10 bases. This CDR3 has 16 residues. Germline CDR1 is SGHRS and CDR2 is YFSETQ. J gave up 4 bases and V 4 bases, and 8 bases lay outside the gene matches. The CDR3 here is CASSGVAGGNYNEQFF. The CDR3, as DNA: TGCGCCAGCAGCGGGGTAGCGGGGGGCAATTACAATGAGCAGTTCTTC.

There are a few counts of this clone. The chain has TRBV6-8 and TRBJ2-6; D is undetermined. CDR1 MNHGY and CDR2 SAAAGT come from the germline V gene. V was trimmed by 10 bases and J by 0 bases, leaving 13 bases between them. The CDR3 runs 15 residues. CDR3 nucleotides: TGTGCCATCAACCCTGCGGACTCTGGGGCCAACGTCCTGACTTTC. Translated, it gives CAINPADSGANVLTF.

Sample share makes this clone large. The chain employs TRBV11-3 and TRBJ1-1, with D possibly TRBD1 on 5 matching bases. Trimming cost V 0 bases and J 8 bases, with 13 bases left between them. The CDR3 extends over 14 amino acids. Germline V gene sequence: CDR1 SGHNT, CDR2 YENEEA. CDR3 nucleotides: TGTGCCAGCAGCTTAGAATGGGGCAGAACCGAAGCTTTCTTT. It translates to CASSLEWGRTEAFF.

This clone has just a few counts. The genes are TRBV12-5 and TRBJ2-1; D uncertain. The CDR3 has 15 residues. Germline V CDR1 and CDR2: LGHNT, FRNRAP. V was pared by 2 bases and J by 2 bases, with 10 bases between. The CDR3 DNA follows: TGTGCTAGTGGTTTGTGGCATCTAACCTACAATGAGCAGTTCTTC. Its translation: CASGLWHLTYNEQFF.

There are a few counts of this clone. This sequence joins TRBV30 and TRBJ2-2, with a tentative D call TRBD2 (7 bases). CDR1 and CDR2 (germline): GTSNPN, SVGIG (reference sequence). V dropped 5 bases and J dropped 5 bases, with 15 bases sitting between them. The CDR3 spans 14 residues. The CDR3 here is CAWLKGGGTGELFF. The CDR3 DNA is TGTGCCTGGTTAAAGGGGGGAGGGACCGGGGAGCTGTTTTTT.

This clone was counted many times. The rearrangement joins TRBV11-3 to TRBJ1-1; possible D gene TRBD1, 5 bases. V was clipped by 5 bases and J by 6 bases, with 19 bases between them. The CDR3 length is 15 residues. Germline CDR1 is SGHNT and CDR2 is YENEEA. The CDR3 here is CASSQVPGGKPEAFF. In DNA form, the CDR3 reads TGTGCCAGCAGCCAAGTTCCGGGGGGAAAGCCTGAAGCTTTCTTT.

This chain joins TRBV6-8 and TRBJ1-5; 7 bases align to TRBD1. The CDR3 is made up of 14 amino acids. Unmatched junction bases numbered 9, after V lost 6 bases and J lost 7 bases. Germline-derived CDR1 and CDR2 are MNHGY and SAAAGT. CDR3 loop: CASRPTDREQPQHF. For the CDR3, the DNA is TGTGCCAGCAGACCCACCGACAGGGAACAGCCCCAGCATTTT.

The V and J genes are TRBV9 and TRBJ1-6; 7 nucleotides line up with TRBD1. The CDR3 extends over 15 amino acids. The V and J ends lost 0 bases and 7 bases, in that order; junction bases with no gene match: 4. Germline assignment: CDR1 SGDLS and CDR2 YYNGEE. The CDR3 is CASSVDQGVNSPLHF. The CDR3 DNA is TGTGCCAGCAGCGTAGATCAGGGGGTGAATTCACCCCTCCACTTT.

This clone was found a few times. The rearrangement links TRBV6-8 to TRBJ2-3; D gene ambiguous. Trimming took off 7 bases at V and 2 bases at J, with 7 bases between the two ends. The CDR3 is 12 amino acids. Germline CDR1 and CDR2: MNHGY and SAAAGT. This CDR3 is CASNKFTDTQYF. The CDR3 DNA reads as TGTGCCAGCAACAAGTTCACAGATACGCAGTATTTT.

The rearrangement links TRBV6-8 to TRBJ2-3; TRBD1 or TRBD2 may be the D gene (6 bases each). Looked up from germline, CDR1 is MNHGY and CDR2 is SAAAGT. The CDR3 extends over 19 amino acids. V gave up 3 bases and J gave up 0 bases, with 22 bases separating them. DNA for the CDR3: TGTGCCAGCAGTTATTTCGTCGGGGGCCCTACCGCTAGCACAGATACGCAGTATTTT. Translation gives CASSYFVGGPTASTDTQYF.